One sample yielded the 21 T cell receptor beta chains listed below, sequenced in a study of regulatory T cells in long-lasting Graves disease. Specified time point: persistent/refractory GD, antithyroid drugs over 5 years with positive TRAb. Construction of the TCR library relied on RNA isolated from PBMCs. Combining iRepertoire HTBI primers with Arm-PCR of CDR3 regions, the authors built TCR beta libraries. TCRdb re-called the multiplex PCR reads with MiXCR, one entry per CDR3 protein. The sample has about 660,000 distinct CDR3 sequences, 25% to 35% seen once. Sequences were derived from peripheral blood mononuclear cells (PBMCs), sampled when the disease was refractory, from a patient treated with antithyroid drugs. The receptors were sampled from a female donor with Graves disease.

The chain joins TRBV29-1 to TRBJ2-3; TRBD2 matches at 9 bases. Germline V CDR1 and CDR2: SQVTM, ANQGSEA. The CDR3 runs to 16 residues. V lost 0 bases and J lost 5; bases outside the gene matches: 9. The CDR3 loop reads CSVEDRLAGKLDTQYF. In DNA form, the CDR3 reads TGCAGCGTTGAAGATCGGCTAGCGGGAAAGTTAGATACGCAGTATTTT.

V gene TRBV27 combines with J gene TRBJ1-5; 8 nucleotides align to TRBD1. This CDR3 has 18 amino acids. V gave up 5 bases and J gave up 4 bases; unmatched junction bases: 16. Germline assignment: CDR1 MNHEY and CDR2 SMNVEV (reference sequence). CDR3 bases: TGTGCCAGCAGTGTACTCCCTACCGGACAGGGAAGGAATCAGCCCCAGCATTTT. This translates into CASSVLPTGQGRNQPQHF.

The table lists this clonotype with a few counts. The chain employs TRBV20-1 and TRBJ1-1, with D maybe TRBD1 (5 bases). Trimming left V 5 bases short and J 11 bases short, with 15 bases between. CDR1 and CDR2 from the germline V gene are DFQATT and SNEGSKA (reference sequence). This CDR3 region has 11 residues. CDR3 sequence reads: CSALIDSSAFF. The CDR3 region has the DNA TGCAGTGCTCTTATCGACAGCTCCGCTTTCTTT.

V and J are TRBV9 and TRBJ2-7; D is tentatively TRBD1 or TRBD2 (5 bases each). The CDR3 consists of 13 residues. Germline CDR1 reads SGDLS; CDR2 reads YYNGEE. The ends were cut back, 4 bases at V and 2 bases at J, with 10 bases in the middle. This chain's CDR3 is CASSQRGAYEQYF. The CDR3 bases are TGTGCCAGCAGCCAGAGGGGTGCCTACGAGCAGTACTTC.

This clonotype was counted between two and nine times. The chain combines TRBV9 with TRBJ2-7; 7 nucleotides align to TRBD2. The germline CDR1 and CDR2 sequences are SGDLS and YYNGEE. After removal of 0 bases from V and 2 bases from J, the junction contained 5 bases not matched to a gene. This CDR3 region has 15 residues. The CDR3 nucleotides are TGTGCCAGCAGCGTAGGTGGCGGGAGCCCCTACGAGCAGTACTTC. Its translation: CASSVGGGSPYEQYF.

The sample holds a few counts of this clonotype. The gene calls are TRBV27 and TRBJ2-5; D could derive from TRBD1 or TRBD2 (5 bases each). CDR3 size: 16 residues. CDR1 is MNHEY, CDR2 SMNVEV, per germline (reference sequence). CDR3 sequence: CHYEGCPPAWQETQYF. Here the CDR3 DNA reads TGTCACTATGAGGGGTGTCCCCCCGCCTGGCAAGAGACCCAGTACTTC.

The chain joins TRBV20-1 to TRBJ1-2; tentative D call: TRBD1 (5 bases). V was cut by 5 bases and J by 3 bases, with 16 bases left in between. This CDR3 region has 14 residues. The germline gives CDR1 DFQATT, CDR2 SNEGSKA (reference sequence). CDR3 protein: CSARQIDRDYGYTF. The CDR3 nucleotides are TGCAGTGCTCGCCAAATCGACAGAGACTATGGCTACACCTTC.

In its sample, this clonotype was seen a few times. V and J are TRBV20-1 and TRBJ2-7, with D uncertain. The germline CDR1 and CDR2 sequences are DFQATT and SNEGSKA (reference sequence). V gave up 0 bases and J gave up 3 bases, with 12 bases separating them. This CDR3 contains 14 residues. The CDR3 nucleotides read TGCAGTGCTAGAGAAGCGCGCTCTTTCTACGAGCAGTACTTC. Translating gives CSAREARSFYEQYF.

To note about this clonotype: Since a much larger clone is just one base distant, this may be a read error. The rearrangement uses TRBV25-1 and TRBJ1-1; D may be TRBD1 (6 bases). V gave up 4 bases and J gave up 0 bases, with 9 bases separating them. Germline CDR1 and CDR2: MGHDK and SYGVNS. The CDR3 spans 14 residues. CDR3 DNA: TGTGCCAGCAGTGCTCGGACAGTGAACACTGAAGCTTTCTTT. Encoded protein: CASSARTVNTEAFF.

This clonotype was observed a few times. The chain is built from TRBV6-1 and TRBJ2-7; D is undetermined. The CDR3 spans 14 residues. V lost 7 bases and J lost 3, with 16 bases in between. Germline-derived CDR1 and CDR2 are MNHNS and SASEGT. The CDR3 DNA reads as TGTGCCAGCACCGAGCGCGACCCCTTCTACGAGCAGTACTTC. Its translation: CASTERDPFYEQYF.

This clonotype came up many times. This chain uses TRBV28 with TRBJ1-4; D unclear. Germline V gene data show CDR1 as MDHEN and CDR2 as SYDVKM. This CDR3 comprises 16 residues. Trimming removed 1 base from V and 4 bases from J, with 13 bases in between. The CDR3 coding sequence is TGTGCCAGCAGTTTATACCGGTCAGTTGGTAATGAAAAACTGTTTTTT. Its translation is CASSLYRSVGNEKLFF. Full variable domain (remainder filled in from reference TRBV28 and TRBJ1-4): DVKVTQSSRYLVKRTGEKVFLECVQDMDHENMFWYRQDPGLGLRLIYFSYDVKMKEKGDIPEGYSVSREKKERFSLILESASTNQTSMYLCASSLYRSVGNEKLFFGSGTQLSVL.

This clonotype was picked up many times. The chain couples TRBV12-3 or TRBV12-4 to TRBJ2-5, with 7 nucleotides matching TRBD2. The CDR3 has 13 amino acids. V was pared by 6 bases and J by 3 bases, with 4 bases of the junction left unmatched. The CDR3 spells CASRPTSEETQYF. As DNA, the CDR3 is TGTGCCAGCAGACCAACTAGCGAAGAGACCCAGTACTTC.

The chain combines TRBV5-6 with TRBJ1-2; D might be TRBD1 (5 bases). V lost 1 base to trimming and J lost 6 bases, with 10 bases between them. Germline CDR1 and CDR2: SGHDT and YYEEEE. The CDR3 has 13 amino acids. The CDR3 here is CASSLWTTDGYTF. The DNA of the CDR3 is TGTGCCAGCAGCTTGTGGACAACAGATGGCTACACCTTC.

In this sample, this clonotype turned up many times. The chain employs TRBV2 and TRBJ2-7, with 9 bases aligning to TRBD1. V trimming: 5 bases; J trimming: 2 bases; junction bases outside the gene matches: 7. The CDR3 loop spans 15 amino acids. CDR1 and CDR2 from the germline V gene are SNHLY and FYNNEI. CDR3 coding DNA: TGTGCCAGCAGTCTCCGCTGGGACAGGGCCTACGAGCAGTACTTC. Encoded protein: CASSLRWDRAYEQYF.

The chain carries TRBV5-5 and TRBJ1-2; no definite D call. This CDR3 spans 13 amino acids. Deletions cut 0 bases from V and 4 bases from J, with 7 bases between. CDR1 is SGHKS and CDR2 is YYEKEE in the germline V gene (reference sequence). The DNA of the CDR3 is TGTGCCAGCAGCTTGGCAGAAATCTATGGCTACACCTTC. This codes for CASSLAEIYGYTF.

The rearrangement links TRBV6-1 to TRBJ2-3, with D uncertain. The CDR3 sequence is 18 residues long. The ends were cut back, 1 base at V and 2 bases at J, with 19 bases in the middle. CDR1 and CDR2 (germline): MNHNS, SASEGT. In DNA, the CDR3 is TGTGCCAGCAGTGAAGGAGTGTATTTGGGCGGAGACACAGATACGCAGTATTTT. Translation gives CASSEGVYLGGDTDTQYF.

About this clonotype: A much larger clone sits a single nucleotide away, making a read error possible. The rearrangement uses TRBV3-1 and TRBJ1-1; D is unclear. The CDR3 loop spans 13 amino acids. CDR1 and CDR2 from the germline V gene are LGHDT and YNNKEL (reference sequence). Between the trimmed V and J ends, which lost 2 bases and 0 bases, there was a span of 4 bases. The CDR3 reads CASSQMVNTEAFF. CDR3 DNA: TGTGCCAGCAGCCAAATGGTGAACACTGAAGCTTTCTTT.

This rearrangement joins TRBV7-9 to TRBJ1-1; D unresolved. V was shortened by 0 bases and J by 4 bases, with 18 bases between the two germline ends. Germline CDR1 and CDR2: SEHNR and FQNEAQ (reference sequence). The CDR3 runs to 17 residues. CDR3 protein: CASSLAFRGKAGTEAFF. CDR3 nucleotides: TGTGCCAGCAGCTTAGCGTTTAGAGGGAAGGCCGGCACTGAAGCTTTCTTT. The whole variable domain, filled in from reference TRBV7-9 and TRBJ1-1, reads DTGVSQNPRHKITKRGQNVTFRCDPISEHNRLYWYRQTLGQGPEFLTYFQNEAQLEKSRLLSDRFSAERPKGSFSTLEIQRTEQGDSAMYLCASSLAFRGKAGTEAFFGQGTRLTVV.

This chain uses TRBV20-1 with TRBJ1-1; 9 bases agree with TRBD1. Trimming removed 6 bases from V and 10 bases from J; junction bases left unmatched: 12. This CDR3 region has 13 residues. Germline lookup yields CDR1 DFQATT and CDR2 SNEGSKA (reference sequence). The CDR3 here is CSAEGQGSFVAFF. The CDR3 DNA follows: TGCAGTGCAGAAGGACAGGGGTCTTTCGTAGCTTTCTTT.

This CDR3 reads CASSPGQGVDTEAFF. CDR3 nucleotide sequence: TGTGCCAGCAGCCCCGGACAGGGGGTGGACACTGAAGCTTTCTTT. The chain links TRBV5-5 to TRBJ1-1; 10 bases match TRBD1. The length of the CDR3 is 15 residues. V lost 4 bases to trimming and J lost 3 bases; unmatched junction nucleotides: 6. Germline CDR1 reads SGHKS; CDR2 reads YYEKEE (reference sequence).

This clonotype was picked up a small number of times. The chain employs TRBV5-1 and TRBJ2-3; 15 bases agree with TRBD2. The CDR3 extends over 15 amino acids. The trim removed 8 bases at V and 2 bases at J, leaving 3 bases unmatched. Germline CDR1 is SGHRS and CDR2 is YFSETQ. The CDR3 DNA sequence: TGCGCCAGTGGACTAGCGGGAGGGCCCACAGATACGCAGTATTTT. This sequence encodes CASGLAGGPTDTQYF.